This is a list of T cell receptor beta chains from one sample in a study of response to subunit inactivated influenza vaccine. TCRdb redid the calling of the RT-PCR reads with MiXCR, one entry per CDR3 protein. Of around 490,000 distinct CDR3 sequences in the sample, less than 10% were seen once. The sequences come from PBMCs from blood, collected about 23 months after vaccination. All receptors come from a man between 50 and 69 years old who received an inactivated influenza vaccine. Both conserved end residues are trimmed from each CDR3.

TRBV9,TRBJ2-1,ASSVAIGSNEQF
TRBV4-1,TRBJ2-3,ASSEKTGGEPY
TRBV7-2,TRBJ1-4,ASSPGQGGKLF
TRBV12-3/TRBV12-4,TRBJ1-1,ASRLQGLGEAF
TRBV6-5,TRBJ2-7,ASSWGHGPYEQY
TRBV7-2,TRBJ2-1,ASSLESLAEQF
TRBV28,TRBJ1-6,ASSHRYPLH
TRBV7-6,TRBJ2-7,ASSLHDKYEQY
TRBV6-2/TRBV6-3,TRBJ1-5,ASSPGRHYAGNQPQH
TRBV20-1,TRBJ1-6,SARDLPGEGSPLH
TRBV20-1,TRBJ2-1,SASRLAGQSSYNEQF
TRBV6-1,TRBJ2-7,ASSRQSGYEQY
TRBV28,TRBJ2-5,ASSPSKGNSARTKIRQY
TRBV20-1,TRBJ2-1,SGLEAHYNEQF
TRBV10-3,TRBJ2-5,AISGGRDQETQY
TRBV3-1,TRBJ1-6,ASSQVRGSPLH
TRBV3-1,TRBJ2-3,ASGTPGSDTQY
TRBV7-6,TRBJ2-3,ASSFYSGGTTDTQY
TRBV30,TRBJ2-1,AWRGAGLNNEQF
TRBV12-3/TRBV12-4,TRBJ2-1,ASSPPGLAGYNEQF
TRBV19,TRBJ2-1,ASSALHEQF
TRBV28,TRBJ2-2,ASGLVGRVTGELF
TRBV7-2,TRBJ2-7,ASSLFKTLSYEQY
TRBV5-1,TRBJ2-2,ASSPGDNTGELF
TRBV20-1,TRBJ2-7,SASGRGSSGSVGEQY
TRBV28,TRBJ2-7,ASSLRGRDEQY
TRBV20-1,TRBJ2-3,SARSPAGLADTQY
TRBV12-3/TRBV12-4,TRBJ1-6,ASSLGQGAYSPLH
TRBV28,TRBJ2-3,ASSPGGVAGGIDTQY
TRBV25-1,TRBJ2-3,ASSRLAGEITDTQY
TRBV5-5,TRBJ2-1,ASSLAVPSYNEQF
TRBV5-1,TRBJ1-1,ASSLLGRGTEAF
TRBV14,TRBJ2-2,ASSQDQRDTGELF
TRBV6-5,TRBJ2-7,ASSYSVTSRGLPYEQY
TRBV3-1,TRBJ2-5,ASSPRRLLETQY
TRBV27,TRBJ2-3,ASSFSNFGDTQY
TRBV10-3,TRBJ2-2,AIRGVSGSGNSGELF
TRBV3-1,TRBJ2-7,ASSPGTRYPYEQY
TRBV30,TRBJ2-1,AWRKLAGGMNEQF
TRBV3-1,TRBJ2-5,ASSQGVTRGLETQY
TRBV5-1,TRBJ2-2,ASSPDIGTSGTGELF
TRBV20-1,TRBJ2-7,SARAHSYEQY